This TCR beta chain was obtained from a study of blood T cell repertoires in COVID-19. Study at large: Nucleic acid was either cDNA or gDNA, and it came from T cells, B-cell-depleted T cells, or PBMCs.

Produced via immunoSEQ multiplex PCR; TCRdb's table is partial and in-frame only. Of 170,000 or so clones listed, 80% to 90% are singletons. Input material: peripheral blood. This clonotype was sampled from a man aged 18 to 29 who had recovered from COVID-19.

CDR3 nucleotide sequence: TGTGCCAGCAGTTTCAGTGGGACAATCGGCCACTCTGGGGCCAACGTCCTGACTTTC. Encoded protein: CASSFSGTIGHSGANVLTF. This rearrangement joins TRBV27 to TRBJ2-6, with D possibly being TRBD1 (6 bases). Germline V gene lookup returns CDR1 MNHEY and CDR2 SMNVEV (reference sequence). V lost 3 bases and J 0 bases, leaving 18 bases between the germline ends. The CDR3 extends over 19 amino acids. The whole variable domain, filled in from reference TRBV27 and TRBJ2-6, reads EAQVTQNPRYLITVTGKKLTVTCSQNMNHEYMSWYRQDPGLGLRQIYYSMNVEVTDKGDVPEGYKVSRKEKRNFPLILESPSPNQTSLYFCASSFSGTIGHSGANVLTFGAGSRLTVL.